This T cell receptor beta chain was sequenced in a study of OX40 agonist ivuxolimab in advanced cancers. TCRdb's copy holds only in-frame clones and misses some; the assay was immunoSEQ multiplex PCR. The sample lists about 95,000 clones, 80% to 90% occurring once. The V and J ends lost 3 bases and 5 bases respectively, with 13 bases between them. The CDR3 is made up of 14 amino acids. Germline V gene data show CDR1 as ENHRY and CDR2 as SYGVKD. The V call is TRBV10-3, the J call TRBJ1-2; D is ambiguous. The specimen comprised CD4+ or CD8+ T cells sorted from blood, sampled in a trial of the OX40 agonist ivuxolimab. The origin of this receptor is an adult with an advanced solid tumor such as melanoma, head and neck, liver or kidney cancer. Here the CDR3 reads CAISDRTNQYGYTF. The CDR3 nucleotides are TGTGCCATCAGTGATCGAACCAACCAGTATGGCTACACCTTC.